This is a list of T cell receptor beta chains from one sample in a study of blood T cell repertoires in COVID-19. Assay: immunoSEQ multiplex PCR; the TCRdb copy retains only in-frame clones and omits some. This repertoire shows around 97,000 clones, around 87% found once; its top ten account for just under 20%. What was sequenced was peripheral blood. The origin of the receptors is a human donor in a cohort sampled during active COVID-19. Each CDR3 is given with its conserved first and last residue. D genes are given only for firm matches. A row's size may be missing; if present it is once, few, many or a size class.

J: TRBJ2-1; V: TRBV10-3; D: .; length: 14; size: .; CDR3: CAISEPVRVHEQFF; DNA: TGTGCCATCAGTGAGCCCGTCAGGGTCCATGAGCAGTTCTTC
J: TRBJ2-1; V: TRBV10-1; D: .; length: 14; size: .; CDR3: CASSEASVVNEQFF; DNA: TGCGCCAGCAGTGAGGCTAGCGTTGTCAATGAGCAGTTCTTC
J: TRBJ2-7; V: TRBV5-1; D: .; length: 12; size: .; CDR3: CASSSGAYEQYF; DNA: TGCGCCAGCAGCTCCGGGGCCTACGAGCAGTACTTC
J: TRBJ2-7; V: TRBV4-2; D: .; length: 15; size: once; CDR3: CASSQRGLVGDEQYF; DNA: TGTGCCAGCAGCCAAAGGGGATTAGTGGGTGACGAGCAGTACTTC
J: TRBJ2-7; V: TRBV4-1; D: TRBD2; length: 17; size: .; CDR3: CASSQVLRTSGTTGQYF; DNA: TGCGCCAGCAGCCAAGTACTTCGGACTAGCGGGACCACGGGGCAGTACTTC
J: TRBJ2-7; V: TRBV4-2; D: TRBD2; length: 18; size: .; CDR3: CASSQYPTTSGFSYEQYF; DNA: TGTGCCAGCAGCCAATACCCCACGACTAGCGGGTTCTCCTACGAGCAGTACTTC
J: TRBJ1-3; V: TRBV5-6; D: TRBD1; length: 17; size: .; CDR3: CASSFVWDSDSGNTIYF; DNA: TGTGCCAGCAGCTTCGTGTGGGACAGTGACTCTGGAAACACCATATATTTT
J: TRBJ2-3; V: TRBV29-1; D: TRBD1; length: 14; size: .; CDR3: CSVEGQGRADTQYF; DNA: TGCAGCGTTGAGGGACAGGGGCGCGCAGATACGCAGTATTTT
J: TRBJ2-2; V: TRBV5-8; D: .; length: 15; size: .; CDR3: CASRRYRERSGELFF; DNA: TGTGCCAGCAGGCGATACAGGGAAAGGTCCGGGGAGCTGTTTTTT
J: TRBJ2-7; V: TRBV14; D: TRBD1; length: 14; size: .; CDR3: CASSKFRGIDEQYF; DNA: TGTGCCAGCAGCAAATTCAGGGGGATCGACGAGCAGTACTTC
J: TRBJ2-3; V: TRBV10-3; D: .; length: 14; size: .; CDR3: CAISRQESTDTQYF; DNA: TGTGCCATCAGTAGACAGGAGAGCACAGATACGCAGTATTTT
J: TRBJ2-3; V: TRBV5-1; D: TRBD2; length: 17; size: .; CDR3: CASSYGTSVILTDTQYF; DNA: TGCGCCAGCAGCTACGGGACTAGCGTCATTTTAACAGATACGCAGTATTTT
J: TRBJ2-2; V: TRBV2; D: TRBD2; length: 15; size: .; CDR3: CASSGLAGGVGELFF; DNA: TGTGCCAGCAGTGGTTTAGCGGGAGGGGTCGGGGAGCTGTTTTTT
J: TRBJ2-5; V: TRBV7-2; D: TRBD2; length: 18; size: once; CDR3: CASSRNPVGLAGSETQYF; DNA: TGTGCCAGCAGCAGGAACCCTGTGGGACTAGCGGGATCGGAGACCCAGTACTTC
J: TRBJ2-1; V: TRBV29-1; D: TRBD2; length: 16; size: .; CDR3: CSVDGLAGVSYNEQFF; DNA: TGCAGCGTTGATGGGTTAGCGGGGGTCTCCTACAATGAGCAGTTCTTC
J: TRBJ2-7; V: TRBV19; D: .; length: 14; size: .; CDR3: CASSMVAEDYEQYF; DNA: TGTGCCAGTAGTATGGTGGCAGAAGACTACGAGCAGTACTTC
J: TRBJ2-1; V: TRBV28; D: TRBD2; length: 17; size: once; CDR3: CASSLSVGTSRYNEQFF; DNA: TGTGCCAGCAGTTTATCTGTGGGGACTAGTCGGTACAATGAGCAGTTCTTC
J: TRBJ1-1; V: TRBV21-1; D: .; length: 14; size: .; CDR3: CASSNPGGNTEAFF; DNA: TGTGCCAGCAGCAACCCAGGGGGAAACACTGAAGCTTTCTTT
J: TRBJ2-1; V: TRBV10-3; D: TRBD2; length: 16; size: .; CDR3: CAISEPTSGRVNEQFF; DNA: TGTGCCATCAGTGAGCCAACTAGCGGGAGAGTCAATGAGCAGTTCTTC
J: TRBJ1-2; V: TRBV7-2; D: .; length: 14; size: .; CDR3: CASSLDPGPYGYTF; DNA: TGTGCCAGCAGCTTAGATCCAGGGCCCTATGGCTACACCTTC
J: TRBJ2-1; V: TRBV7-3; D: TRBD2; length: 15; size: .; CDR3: CASSLQSGSSNEQFF; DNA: TGTGCCAGCAGCTTGCAAAGCGGGAGCAGCAATGAGCAGTTCTTC
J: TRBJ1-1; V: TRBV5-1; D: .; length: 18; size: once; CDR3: CASSSARDTSNLNTEAFF; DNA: TGCGCCAGCAGCTCAGCCAGGGACACTTCGAATTTGAACACTGAAGCTTTCTTT
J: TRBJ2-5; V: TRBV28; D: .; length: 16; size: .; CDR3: CASSMVGDGPQETQYF; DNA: TGTGCCAGCAGCATGGTCGGGGATGGCCCCCAAGAGACCCAGTACTTC
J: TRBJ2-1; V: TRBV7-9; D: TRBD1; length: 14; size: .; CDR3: CASSLRQGDWEQFF; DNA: TGTGCCAGCAGCTTACGACAGGGCGATTGGGAGCAGTTCTTC
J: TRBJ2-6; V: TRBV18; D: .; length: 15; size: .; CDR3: CASSARKSGANVLTF; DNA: TGTGCCAGCTCAGCCAGAAAGTCTGGGGCCAACGTCCTGACTTTC
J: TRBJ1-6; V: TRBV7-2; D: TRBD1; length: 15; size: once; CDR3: CASSSRTGSRSPLHF; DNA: TGTGCCAGCAGCTCCCGGACAGGTAGTCGGTCACCCCTCCACTTT
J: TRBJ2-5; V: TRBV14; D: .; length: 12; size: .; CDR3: CASSQDTKTQYF; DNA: TGTGCCAGCAGCCAAGATACAAAGACCCAGTACTTC
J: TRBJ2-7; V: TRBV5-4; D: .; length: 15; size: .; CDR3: CASSQTRDNLGEQYF; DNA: TGTGCCAGCAGCCAAACCCGGGACAACCTGGGGGAGCAGTACTTC
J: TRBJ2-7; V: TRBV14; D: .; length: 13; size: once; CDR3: CASSQVPGGEQYF; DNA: TGTGCCAGCAGCCAAGTGCCCGGGGGCGAGCAGTACTTC